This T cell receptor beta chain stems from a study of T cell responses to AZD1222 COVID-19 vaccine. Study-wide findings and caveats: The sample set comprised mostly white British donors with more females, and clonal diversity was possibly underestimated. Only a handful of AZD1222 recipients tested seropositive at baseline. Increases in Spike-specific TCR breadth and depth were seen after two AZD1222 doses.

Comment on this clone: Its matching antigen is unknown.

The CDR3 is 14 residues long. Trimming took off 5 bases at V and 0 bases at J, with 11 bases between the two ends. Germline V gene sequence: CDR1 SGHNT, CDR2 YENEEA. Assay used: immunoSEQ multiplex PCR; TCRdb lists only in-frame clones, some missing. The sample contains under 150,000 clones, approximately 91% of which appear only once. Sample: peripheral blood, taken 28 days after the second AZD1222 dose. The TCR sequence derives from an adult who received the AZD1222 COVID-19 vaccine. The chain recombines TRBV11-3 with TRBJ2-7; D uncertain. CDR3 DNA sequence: TGTGCCAGCAGCGCTAACAGCCTCTCCTACGAGCAGTACTTC. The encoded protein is CASSANSLSYEQYF.